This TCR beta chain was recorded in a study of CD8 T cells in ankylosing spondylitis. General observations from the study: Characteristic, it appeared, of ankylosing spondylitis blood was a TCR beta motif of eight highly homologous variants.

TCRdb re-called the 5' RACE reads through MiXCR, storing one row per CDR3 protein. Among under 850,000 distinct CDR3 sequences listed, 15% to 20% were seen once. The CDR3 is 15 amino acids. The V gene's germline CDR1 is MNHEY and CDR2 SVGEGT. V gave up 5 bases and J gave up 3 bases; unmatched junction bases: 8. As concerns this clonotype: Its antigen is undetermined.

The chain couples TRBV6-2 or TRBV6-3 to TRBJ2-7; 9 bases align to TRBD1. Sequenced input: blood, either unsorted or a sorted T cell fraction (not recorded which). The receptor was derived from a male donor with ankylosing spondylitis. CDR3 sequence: CASSNGQGTGYEQYF. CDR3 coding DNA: TGTGCCAGCAGTAACGGACAGGGGACAGGCTACGAGCAGTACTTC.